This is a list of T cell receptor beta chains from one sample in a study of early T cells in non-severe SARS-CoV-2 infection. Each CDR3 protein gets one entry after TCRdb re-called the 5' RACE reads with MiXCR. Among about 86,000 distinct CDR3 sequences listed, 13% to 15% were seen once. What was sequenced was whole blood. The source of these receptors is an adult who was a healthcare worker with PCR-confirmed SARS-CoV-2 infection or an uninfected control (not recorded which). Each CDR3 is given with its conserved first and last residue. D genes are given only for firm matches. The size entry is marked missing in some rows and otherwise reads once, few, many or a size class.

J gene | V gene | CDR3 length | clone size | D gene | CDR3 protein | CDR3 DNA
TRBJ2-5 | TRBV5-4 | 15 | . | TRBD2 | CASSPRTSGQETQYF | TGTGCCAGCAGCCCCCGGACTAGCGGGCAAGAGACCCAGTACTTC
TRBJ1-1 | TRBV7-9 | 14 | . | TRBD1 | CASSVQGSPSEAFF | TGTGCCAGCAGCGTACAGGGGTCCCCGTCAGAAGCTTTCTTT
TRBJ2-2 | TRBV25-1 | 16 | . | TRBD2 | CASSILAAGRTGELFF | TGTGCCAGCAGTATCCTAGCGGCAGGACGAACCGGGGAGCTGTTTTTT
TRBJ2-2 | TRBV20-1 | 13 | few | . | CSATRGRTGELFF | TGCAGTGCAACCAGAGGGAGGACCGGGGAGCTGTTTTTT
TRBJ1-5 | TRBV11-2 | 15 | many | . | CASSLGQGPNQPQHF | TGTGCCAGCAGCTTAGGGCAGGGTCCCAATCAGCCCCAGCATTTT
TRBJ2-7 | TRBV9 | 15 | few | . | CASSVAPENSYEQYF | TGTGCCAGCAGCGTAGCCCCAGAAAACTCCTACGAGCAGTACTTC
TRBJ2-2 | TRBV7-9 | 15 | many | . | CASSPHGPGPGELFF | TGTGCCAGCAGCCCCCATGGACCGGGGCCCGGGGAGCTGTTTTTT
TRBJ1-5 | TRBV12-3/TRBV12-4 | 14 | . | . | CASSLGTGTQPQHF | TGTGCCAGCAGTTTAGGCACAGGGACTCAGCCCCAGCATTTT
TRBJ1-2 | TRBV7-9 | 15 | few | . | CASSAKRQEGYGYTF | TGTGCCAGCAGCGCAAAAAGACAGGAGGGCTATGGCTACACCTTC
TRBJ2-1 | TRBV5-1 | 15 | . | . | CASKRRGGPEYEQFF | TGCGCCAGCAAGCGCAGAGGAGGGCCTGAGTATGAGCAGTTCTTC
TRBJ2-7 | TRBV27 | 15 | few | TRBD1 | CASSIGTARTYEQYF | TGTGCCAGCAGCATTGGGACAGCCCGTACCTACGAGCAGTACTTC
TRBJ1-5 | TRBV3-1 | 13 | few | . | CASSQERNQPQHF | TGTGCCAGCAGCCAAGAGAGGAATCAGCCCCAGCATTTT
TRBJ2-1 | TRBV30 | 15 | many | TRBD2 | CAWSVAGGDYNEQFF | TGTGCCTGGAGTGTCGCGGGAGGGGACTACAATGAGCAGTTCTTC
TRBJ2-5 | TRBV7-9 | 16 | few | . | CASNYLERGGQETQYF | TGTGCCAGCAACTACTTAGAGAGGGGAGGCCAAGAGACCCAGTACTTC
TRBJ2-7 | TRBV12-3/TRBV12-4 | 15 | . | TRBD2 | CASSLWTSGIYEQYF | TGTGCCAGCAGCCTCTGGACTAGCGGGATATATGAGCAGTACTTC
TRBJ1-2 | TRBV21-1 | 12 | . | . | CASSKAVYGYTF | TGTGCCAGCAGCAAAGCCGTGTATGGCTACACCTTC
TRBJ1-1 | TRBV2 | 12 | . | . | CASSEENTEAFF | TGTGCCAGCAGTGAAGAGAACACTGAAGCTTTCTTT
TRBJ1-2 | TRBV7-9 | 15 | . | . | CASSSGPGENYGYTF | TGTGCCAGCAGTTCCGGACCGGGAGAGAACTATGGCTACACCTTC
TRBJ1-1 | TRBV13 | 16 | . | . | CASSFGPAVENTEAFF | TGTGCCAGCAGCTTTGGGCCGGCGGTGGAGAACACTGAAGCTTTCTTT
TRBJ1-5 | TRBV9 | 14 | many | . | CASSVGGPDQPQHF | TGTGCCAGCAGCGTAGGAGGGCCGGACCAGCCCCAGCATTTT
TRBJ2-7 | TRBV29-1 | 14 | few | TRBD2 | CSAIGTSGPYEQYF | TGCAGCGCCATTGGGACTAGCGGTCCCTACGAGCAGTACTTC
TRBJ1-5 | TRBV28 | 12 | . | . | CASSSSHQPQHF | TGTGCCAGCAGTTCAAGCCATCAGCCCCAGCATTTT
TRBJ1-1 | TRBV12-3/TRBV12-4 | 15 | many | TRBD1 | CASSDRGQGPTEAFF | TGTGCCAGCAGCGACAGGGGACAGGGCCCCACTGAAGCTTTCTTT
TRBJ1-1 | TRBV12-3/TRBV12-4 | 12 | few | . | CASLTGNTEAFF | TGTGCCAGTTTAACCGGGAACACTGAAGCTTTCTTT
TRBJ2-3 | TRBV2 | 15 | few | TRBD2 | CASRQTSESTDTQYF | TGTGCCAGCAGACAGACTAGCGAGAGCACAGATACGCAGTATTTT
TRBJ2-1 | TRBV28 | 16 | many | TRBD1 | CASSSPGTGVRNEQFF | TGTGCCAGCAGTTCCCCCGGGACAGGGGTGAGGAATGAGCAGTTCTTC
TRBJ2-1 | TRBV6-5 | 14 | . | . | CASSTSTYYNEQFF | TGTGCCAGCAGTACCTCGACCTATTACAATGAGCAGTTCTTC
TRBJ2-6 | TRBV6-5 | 17 | many | . | CASSLSGWSSGANVLTF | TGTGCCAGCAGCCTCTCGGGGTGGTCCTCTGGGGCCAACGTCCTGACTTTC
TRBJ2-7 | TRBV6-5 | 16 | few | TRBD2 | CASRPLTSGSRYEQYF | TGTGCCAGCAGACCTTTAACTAGCGGGAGTCGCTACGAGCAGTACTTC
TRBJ1-6 | TRBV27 | 14 | few | TRBD1 | CASSSQGAGSPLHF | TGTGCCAGCAGTTCCCAGGGGGCGGGTTCACCCCTCCACTTT
TRBJ2-3 | TRBV10-3 | 16 | . | . | CAIGGSVGQSTDTQYF | TGTGCCATCGGTGGGAGTGTCGGACAGAGCACAGATACGCAGTATTTT
TRBJ2-2 | TRBV9 | 14 | . | . | CASSGRDPTGELFF | TGTGCCAGCAGCGGCCGGGACCCCACCGGGGAGCTGTTTTTT
TRBJ2-7 | TRBV5-1 | 14 | few | . | CASAPGPAPSEQYF | TGCGCCAGCGCCCCGGGCCCAGCCCCTTCCGAGCAGTACTTC
TRBJ1-2 | TRBV7-9 | 15 | . | TRBD1 | CASTTEGAQDYGYTF | TGTGCCAGCACCACGGAGGGGGCGCAGGACTATGGCTACACCTTC
TRBJ2-7 | TRBV13 | 15 | . | . | CASSPGFRRRGEQYF | TGTGCCAGCAGTCCTGGCTTCCGGAGGCGCGGCGAGCAGTACTTC
TRBJ2-7 | TRBV7-8 | 15 | few | TRBD1 | CASSPRQGYSYEQYF | TGTGCCAGCAGCCCACGACAGGGGTACTCCTACGAGCAGTACTTC
TRBJ1-5 | TRBV20-1 | 13 | many | . | CSARGHGNQPQHF | TGCAGTGCCAGGGGCCATGGCAATCAGCCCCAGCATTTT
TRBJ1-2 | TRBV20-1 | 15 | . | TRBD1 | CSAQALLTGFNGYTF | TGCAGTGCTCAAGCTTTATTGACAGGGTTCAATGGCTACACCTTC
TRBJ2-6 | TRBV6-1 | 15 | many | . | CASSEGSTGANVLTF | TGTGCCAGCAGTGAAGGGTCTACTGGGGCCAACGTCCTGACTTTC
TRBJ1-6 | TRBV18 | 15 | . | TRBD1 | CASSGQGTYNSPLHF | TGTGCCAGCTCCGGACAGGGGACCTATAATTCACCCCTCCACTTT
TRBJ2-1 | TRBV29-1 | 18 | . | . | CSALTGTRPTGTYNEQFF | TGCAGCGCACTCACCGGGACCAGACCCACTGGGACCTACAATGAGCAGTTCTTC
TRBJ1-2 | TRBV29-1 | 12 | . | . | CSVQTANYGYTF | TGCAGCGTTCAGACAGCTAACTATGGCTACACCTTC
TRBJ1-1 | TRBV28 | 13 | once | . | CASSSTGRIEAFF | TGTGCCAGCAGTTCAACCGGGCGAATTGAAGCTTTCTTT
TRBJ1-3 | TRBV7-2 | 16 | few | TRBD1 | CASSRTGPFFGNTIYF | TGTGCCAGCAGCCGGACAGGGCCTTTCTTTGGAAACACCATATATTTT
TRBJ2-3 | TRBV29-1 | 14 | few | TRBD2 | CSVEFQRGADTQYF | TGCAGCGTTGAGTTCCAGCGGGGGGCAGATACGCAGTATTTT
TRBJ1-2 | TRBV6-6 | 14 | few | TRBD1 | CASSYSGDRYGYTF | TGTGCCAGCAGTTACTCTGGGGACAGATATGGCTACACCTTC
TRBJ2-1 | TRBV28 | 16 | many | TRBD2 | CASSYRGLAVGNEQFF | TGTGCCAGCAGTTACCGGGGACTAGCGGTAGGGAATGAGCAGTTCTTC
TRBJ1-6 | TRBV7-2 | 16 | few | . | CASSLGLSSYNSPLHF | TGTGCCAGCAGCTTAGGCTTAAGCTCCTATAATTCACCCCTCCACTTT
TRBJ1-5 | TRBV10-3 | 14 | many | TRBD1 | CAIWTGRSNQPQHF | TGTGCCATTTGGACAGGGAGGAGCAATCAGCCCCAGCATTTT
TRBJ2-7 | TRBV5-1 | 14 | . | TRBD1 | CASSQGDSAYEQYF | TGCGCCAGCAGCCAAGGGGACAGCGCCTACGAGCAGTACTTC
TRBJ1-2 | TRBV29-1 | 10 | many | . | CSVVVGGYTF | TGCAGCGTTGTGGTGGGCGGCTACACCTTC
TRBJ1-3 | TRBV7-9 | 14 | . | . | CASSFPGLGGTIYF | TGTGCCAGCAGCTTTCCAGGGCTCGGAGGCACCATATATTTT
TRBJ2-1 | TRBV20-1 | 12 | . | . | CSAKHRVGEQFF | TGCAGTGCGAAGCACCGAGTTGGTGAGCAGTTCTTC
TRBJ1-1 | TRBV10-1 | 14 | . | . | CASKRAGKNTEAFF | TGCGCCAGCAAGCGAGCGGGAAAGAACACTGAAGCTTTCTTT
TRBJ1-2 | TRBV20-1 | 16 | few | TRBD1 | CRILPETTGTESGYTF | TGTAGAATCCTCCCAGAAACAACCGGGACAGAAAGTGGCTACACCTTC